A single sample gave rise to the 24 T cell receptor beta chains below, sequenced in a study of T cells in Graves' hyperthyroidism and ophthalmopathy. Regions amplified from RNA transcripts were the TCR beta CDR3 regions. The study used the HTBI primer set for a first-round RT-PCR of the TCR CDR3. TCRdb reprocessed the multiplex PCR reads with MiXCR, giving one entry per CDR3 protein. The sample carries around 380,000 distinct CDR3 sequences, roughly 12% recorded once. The sequenced material came from blood. These receptors were obtained from a man aged 25 to 45 with Graves' hyperthyroidism that later progressed to Graves' ophthalmopathy.

The table lists this clonotype with a few counts. The chain uses TRBV28 and TRBJ1-6, with 8 bases aligning to TRBD1. With V trimmed by 3 bases and J by 8 bases, 6 bases remained unmatched. CDR3 length equals 15 residues. CDR1 is MDHEN, CDR2 SYDVKM, per germline. The CDR3 sequence is CASSFMDRADSPLHF. CDR3 bases: TGTGCCAGCAGTTTTATGGACAGGGCTGATTCACCCCTCCACTTT. Variable domain in full (rest from reference TRBV28 and TRBJ1-6): DVKVTQSSRYLVKRTGEKVFLECVQDMDHENMFWYRQDPGLGLRLIYFSYDVKMKEKGDIPEGYSVSREKKERFSLILESASTNQTSMYLCASSFMDRADSPLHFGNGTRLTVT.

This clonotype was counted at least ten times. The chain recombines TRBV20-1 with TRBJ2-1; the D call may be TRBD1 or TRBD2 (5 bases each). Trimming took 0 bases from V and 5 from J, leaving 8 bases between them. This CDR3 has 13 residues. CDR1 and CDR2 (germline): DFQATT, SNEGSKA (reference sequence). The CDR3: CSARDWGNNEQFF. Here the CDR3 DNA reads TGCAGTGCTAGAGATTGGGGGAACAATGAGCAGTTCTTC.

The CDR3 reads CASSIGWDNCNEQFF. In DNA, the CDR3 is TGTGCCAGTAGTATAGGTTGGGACAACTGCAATGAGCAGTTCTTC. The chain has TRBV19 and TRBJ2-1, with a possible D match to TRBD1 (6 bases). V lost 1 base and J 6 bases, leaving 13 bases between the germline ends. The CDR3 has 15 amino acids. CDR1 LNHDA and CDR2 SQIVND come from the germline V gene (reference sequence).

This clonotype was seen a handful of times. The CDR3 DNA reads TGTGCCAGCGGGAAGGACAGCTTCTACGAGCAGTACTTC. Translating gives CASGKDSFYEQYF. The genes are TRBV6-1 and TRBJ2-7, with D perhaps TRBD1 (6 bases). The CDR3 has 13 residues. V lost 8 bases, J lost 3 bases, and 14 bases lay in between. Germline V gene data show CDR1 as MNHNS and CDR2 as SASEGT.

This clonotype was counted ten times or more. The chain joins TRBV3-1 to TRBJ1-2; D uncertain. This CDR3 has 15 amino acids. CDR1 LGHDT and CDR2 YNNKEL come from the germline V gene (reference sequence). V dropped 3 bases and J dropped 3 bases, with 14 bases sitting between them. The CDR3 DNA sequence: TGTGCCAGCAGCCAGGAAATAGGACGCTACTATGGCTACACCTTC. Its translation is CASSQEIGRYYGYTF.

To note about this clonotype: At one of its ends the junction is not consistent with the germline gene, which may arise from a read error. The rearrangement uses TRBV18 and TRBJ2-1; D might be TRBD2 (6 bases). The CDR3 runs 11 residues. The germline V gene has CDR1 KGHSH and CDR2 LQKENI. The CDR3 spells CASTPGDEQFF. The CDR3 coding sequence is TGTGCCAGCACACCGGGGGATGAGCAGTTCTTC.

This clonotype was found many times. The V call is TRBV11-2, the J call TRBJ1-1, with no clear D. The CDR3 is 12 amino acids. Per germline, CDR1 SGHAT and CDR2 FQNNGV. V gave up 3 bases and J gave up 6 bases, with 8 bases separating them. The CDR3 region is CASSFSPAEAFF. CDR3 in DNA: TGTGCCAGCAGCTTCTCGCCCGCTGAAGCTTTCTTT.

This clonotype has more than one count but fewer than ten. The CDR3 protein is CASRVEPGLGYYNEQFF. The CDR3 DNA follows: TGCGCCAGCAGGGTCGAACCGGGACTAGGGTACTACAATGAGCAGTTCTTC. The V gene is TRBV5-1, the J gene TRBJ2-1; TRBD2 aligns across 8 bases. The V and J ends lost 5 bases and 3 bases, in that order; junction bases with no gene match: 13. This CDR3 comprises 17 residues. Germline V lookup: CDR1 SGHRS, CDR2 YFSETQ. Complete variable domain (other parts from reference TRBV5-1 and TRBJ2-1): KAGVTQTPRYLIKTRGQQVTLSCSPISGHRSVSWYQQTPGQGLQFLFEYFSETQRNKGNFPGRFSGRQFSNSRSEMNVSTLELGDSALYLCASRVEPGLGYYNEQFFGPGTRLTVL.

This clonotype came up many times. Here the CDR3 DNA reads TGTGCCAGCAGCCCGAGGACAGTTTACAATGAGCAGTTCTTC. As protein: CASSPRTVYNEQFF. The genes are TRBV12-3 or TRBV12-4 and TRBJ2-1, with D possibly being TRBD1 (6 bases). This CDR3 has 14 residues. V lost 6 bases to trimming and J lost 4 bases, with 13 bases between them.

This chain joins TRBV5-5 and TRBJ1-5, with D possibly being TRBD1 (5 bases). The length of the CDR3 is 14 residues. Trimming cost V 6 bases and J 0 bases, with 10 bases left between them. Germline V CDR1 and CDR2: SGHKS, YYEKEE (reference sequence). This CDR3 reads CASKRGGSNQPQHF. DNA for the CDR3: TGTGCCAGCAAGAGGGGTGGTAGCAATCAGCCCCAGCATTTT. Drawing the rest from reference TRBV5-5 and TRBJ1-5, the complete variable domain is DAGVTQSPTHLIKTRGQQVTLRCSPISGHKSVSWYQQVLGQGPQFIFQYYEKEERGRGNFPDRFSARQFPNYSSELNVNALLLGDSALYLCASKRGGSNQPQHFGDGTRLSIL.

There are many counts of this clonotype. The V call is TRBV28, the J call TRBJ1-6; weak D call: TRBD1 (5 bases). The CDR3 runs 15 residues. Germline CDR1 is MDHEN and CDR2 is SYDVKM. V lost 3 bases and J lost 13, with 19 bases in between. CDR3 sequence (DNA): TGTGCCAGCAGTTTCCCCGGGACCGGCCTTCGGCCCCTCCACTTT. Protein product: CASSFPGTGLRPLHF.

The V and J genes are TRBV5-1 and TRBJ2-5; D is uncertain. With 7 bases removed from V and 3 bases from J, the gap between germline ends came to 16 bases. Germline values: CDR1 SGHRS, CDR2 YFSETQ. CDR3 length: 14 residues. The CDR3 DNA reads TGCGCCAGCGCCGCCTTCTCAGGAGAAGAGACCCAGTACTTC. Protein product: CASAAFSGEETQYF.

This clonotype was recorded many times. This chain joins TRBV6-5 and TRBJ2-7; D unclear. CDR3 length: 15 amino acids. V gave up 0 bases and J gave up 3 bases, with 12 bases separating them. Germline CDR1 MNHEY, CDR2 SVGAGI. In nucleotides, the CDR3 is TGTGCCAGCAGTTACTCTGGCGTATCAGGCTACGAGCAGTACTTC. It translates to CASSYSGVSGYEQYF.

At least ten counts were recorded for this clonotype. This chain joins TRBV2 and TRBJ1-1, with 8 nucleotides matching TRBD1. With V trimmed by 7 bases and J by 4 bases, 8 bases remained unmatched. The germline V gene encodes CDR1 SNHLY and CDR2 FYNNEI. CDR3 length: 14 residues. The CDR3 spells CASKSDRGVTEAFF. CDR3 in DNA: TGTGCCAGCAAATCCGACAGGGGCGTCACTGAAGCTTTCTTT.

J is TRBJ1-5 and V is TRBV30, with D hard to call. CDR3 length: 14 amino acids. The germline V and J ends were trimmed by 0 bases and 1 base, with 7 bases remaining between them. Germline V gives CDR1 GTSNPN, CDR2 SVGIG (reference sequence). CDR3 sequence (DNA): TGTGCCTGGAGTGTACCAGGCAGCAATCAGCCCCAGCATTTT. Translated, it gives CAWSVPGSNQPQHF. The full variable domain, rest sourced from reference TRBV30 and TRBJ1-5, is SQTIHQWPATLVQPVGSPLSLECTVEGTSNPNLYWYRQAAGRGLQLLFYSVGIGQISSEVPQNLSASRPQDRQFILSSKKLLLSDSGFYLCAWSVPGSNQPQHFGDGTRLSIL.

This clonotype was observed at least ten times. The gene calls are TRBV6-6 and TRBJ2-7, with no clear D. CDR1 and CDR2 from the germline V gene are MNHNY and SVGAGI (reference sequence). The V end was cut by 0 bases, the J end by 0 bases, with 9 bases between. The CDR3 loop spans 15 amino acids. Written as DNA, the CDR3 is TGTGCCAGCAGTTACTCGGGCAGGAGCTCCTACGAGCAGTACTTC. Translated: CASSYSGRSSYEQYF.

Remarks on this clonotype: A much more abundant neighbour one base away suggests this may be a read error. This sequence joins TRBV5-1 and TRBJ1-1; D gene unclear. The CDR3 has 14 residues. CDR1 is SGHRS and CDR2 is YFSETQ in the germline V gene. The CDR3 coding sequence is TGCGCCAGCAGCTTGGCGACAACGAACACTGAAGTTTTCTTT. This translates into CASSLATTNTEVFF.

This clonotype has at least ten counts. This chain uses TRBV11-2 with TRBJ2-1; D gene unclear. The CDR3 length is 15 residues. Germline V gene data show CDR1 as SGHAT and CDR2 as FQNNGV. Trimming removed 0 bases at V and 6 bases at J, with 12 bases between. As DNA, the CDR3 is TGTGCCAGCAGCTTAGACCCCCATTTATCCAATGAGCAGTTCTTC. Translation: CASSLDPHLSNEQFF.

This clonotype was counted ten times or more. The V gene is TRBV9, the J gene TRBJ2-5, with D possibly being TRBD1 or TRBD2 (5 bases each). The CDR3 sequence is 14 residues long. The V gene's germline CDR1 is SGDLS and CDR2 YYNGEE. Trimming took 0 bases from V and 5 from J, leaving 11 bases between them. In DNA form, the CDR3 reads TGTGCCAGCAGCGTAGCCGACTGGGACGAGACCCAGTACTTC. Translation: CASSVADWDETQYF.

The gene calls are TRBV16 and TRBJ1-3; D remains ambiguous. The CDR3 length is 15 residues. The V end lost 4 bases, the J end lost 0 bases, and 10 bases lay between the germline ends. In germline, CDR1 is KGHSY, CDR2 FQNENV. DNA for the CDR3: TGTGCCAGCAGCCCGCGGGATTCCTCTGGAAACACCATATATTTT. It encodes CASSPRDSSGNTIYF.

This clonotype has at least ten counts. This chain connects TRBV28 to TRBJ1-5; D not certain. The V end lost 3 bases, the J end lost 0 bases, and 15 bases lay between the germline ends. The germline V gene encodes CDR1 MDHEN and CDR2 SYDVKM. CDR3 length equals 17 residues. The CDR3: CASSLGHGTYSNQPQHF. Written as DNA, the CDR3 is TGTGCCAGCAGTTTGGGTCACGGCACCTATAGCAATCAGCCCCAGCATTTT.

This clonotype has ten or more counts. In DNA form, the CDR3 reads TGCGCCAGCAGCTTCCCCGGGACGGGAGAGCAGTACTTC. The encoded protein is CASSFPGTGEQYF. The rearrangement links TRBV5-1 to TRBJ2-7; TRBD1 or TRBD2 may be the D gene (5 bases each). In germline, CDR1 is SGHRS, CDR2 YFSETQ. V dropped 2 bases and J dropped 7 bases, with 13 bases sitting between them. This CDR3 contains 13 residues.

This clonotype was counted only a few times. Given a much more abundant clone one base away, this may be a read error. The rearrangement links TRBV7-2 to TRBJ2-3; tentatively, D is TRBD2 (5 bases). The germline V gene encodes CDR1 SGHTA and CDR2 FQGNSA. CDR3 length: 13 amino acids. The CDR3 DNA follows: TGTGCCAGCAGCTTCGGAGGCACAGATGCGCAGTATTTT. It specifies CASSFGGTDAQYF. Full variable domain (outside the CDR3, taken from reference TRBV7-2 and TRBJ2-3): GAGVSQSPSNKVTEKGKDVELRCDPISGHTALYWYRQSLGQGLEFLIYFQGNSAPDKSGLPSDRFSAERTGGSVSTLTIQRTQQEDSAVYLCASSFGGTDAQYFGPGTRLTVL.

For this clonotype: A clone one base away is much larger, so this may be a read error. The chain has TRBV5-1 and TRBJ2-5; TRBD1 agrees at 10 bases. The trim removed 6 bases at V and 1 base at J, leaving 12 bases unmatched. The CDR3 is 17 amino acids. Germline loops: CDR1 SGHRS, CDR2 YFSETQ. The CDR3 DNA reads TGCGCCAGCACCCCCCATAGGACAGGGGGTGTCCAAGAGACCCAGTACTTC. Its translation is CASTPHRTGGVQETQYF.